This T cell receptor (beta chain) was documented in a study of patients and donors after allogeneic stem cell transplantation. The V gene lost 0 bases and the J gene lost 9 bases, with 9 bases spanning the gap. This CDR3 region has 14 residues. Per the germline V gene, CDR1 is MNHNY and CDR2 is SVGAGI (reference sequence). One entry per CDR3 protein results from TCRdb running MiXCR on the RT-PCR reads. The sample has about 150,000 distinct CDR3 sequences, 37% seen once. The sequenced material came from blood, either unsorted or a sorted T cell fraction (not recorded which). The chain uses TRBV6-6 and TRBJ1-6; D ambiguous. The TCR comes from a human donor who was either an allogeneic HSCT recipient or a stem cell or donor lymphocyte infusion donor (not recorded which). It is not recorded whose cells these are; they may come from a transplant donor. The CDR3 DNA follows: TGTGCCAGCAGTTACTCGTTGGATGGTTCACCCCTCCACTTT. Translating gives CASSYSLDGSPLHF.